Given below is one T cell receptor (beta chain) in context. The CDR3 is made up of 11 amino acids. V lost 5 bases to trimming and J lost 5 bases, with 9 bases between them. Germline CDR1 DFQATT, CDR2 SNEGSKA (reference sequence). The sample belongs to a study of cytomegalovirus exposure and HLA in healthy donors. The PCR ran on 60 Vbeta and 13 Jbeta primers. Libraries were prepared by immunoSEQ multiplex PCR; TCRdb keeps only in-frame clonotypes and omits some of them. The sample holds tens of thousands of clones. This chain uses TRBV20-1 with TRBJ1-1; D ambiguous. The TCR comes from a woman in her 30s in good health and CMV-seropositive. Sequencing was done on a sample of PBMCs. The CDR3 DNA reads as TGCAGTGCTCGAGCGTATACTGAAGCTTTCTTT. It translates to CSARAYTEAFF.